What follows describes a single T cell receptor beta chain. Antigen: not known. Every subset's genomic DNA went evenly onto several immunoSEQ plates. The data were produced by immunoSEQ multiplex PCR, yet TCRdb's version contains in-frame clones alone and is incomplete. Of 2 million to 2.5 million clones listed, roughly 90% were seen once; the top ten hold 0.3% to 0.4%. The data are from a study of shared clonotypes between healthy human individuals. Study summary: The donor pool was made up of a couple of women and three men aged 18 to 49. Three CD4 naive, three CD4 memory, two CD8 naive and one CD8 memory plate were used per donor. Broader study findings: Sampling covered blood only; tissue repertoires likely differ.

The germline V gene encodes CDR1 SQVTM and CDR2 ANQGSEA. V shed 6 bases and J 2 bases; nucleotides not matched to a gene: 13. The CDR3 extends over 15 amino acids. This clonotype was obtained from a man younger than 35 in good health. Some clones in this sample may be carry-over from other donors' samples. Sample: naive CD4+ T cells from PBMCs. Sample subset: CD45RA+ positively selected. The V gene is TRBV29-1, the J gene TRBJ2-7; TRBD2 matches 7 bases. As DNA, the CDR3 is TGCAGCGTATACATGGGGGAGGGCCCCACCTACGAGCAGTACTTC. Its translation is CSVYMGEGPTYEQYF.